A single sample gave rise to the 5 T cell receptor beta chains below, sequenced in a study of T cells in Graves' hyperthyroidism and ophthalmopathy. TCR beta CDR3 regions were amplified from RNA transcripts. In the first-round RT-PCR of the TCR CDR3, the HTBI primer set was used. TCRdb re-derived calls from the multiplex PCR reads in MiXCR, one entry per CDR3 protein. This table holds about 480,000 distinct CDR3 sequences, approximately 15% found once. Material for sequencing was blood. The receptor set was obtained from a woman aged 18-29 years with Graves' hyperthyroidism.

The sample holds a few counts of this clonotype. The gene calls are TRBV6-1 and TRBJ2-7; D not resolved. Germline CDR1 and CDR2: MNHNS and SASEGT. There are 15 residues in the CDR3. V shed 3 bases and J shed 2 bases, with 14 bases lying between them. CDR3 sequence reads: CASSDSFPEPYEQYF. DNA of the CDR3: TGTGCCAGCAGTGATTCTTTCCCAGAGCCCTACGAGCAGTACTTC.

This clonotype was observed at least ten times. The chain links TRBV27 to TRBJ2-7; 11 bases fit TRBD2. There are 14 residues in the CDR3. The junction had 6 bases not matched to a gene; V was cut back by 8 bases and J by 3 bases. The germline gives CDR1 MNHEY, CDR2 SMNVEV (reference sequence). The CDR3 loop is CASLTSGSYYEQYF. In DNA form, the CDR3 reads TGTGCCAGCCTAACTAGCGGGAGTTACTACGAGCAGTACTTC.

This clonotype appeared many times. The gene calls are TRBV10-3 and TRBJ1-1, with 7 bases that match TRBD1. The germline gives CDR1 ENHRY, CDR2 SYGVKD. V gave up 0 bases and J gave up 7 bases; unmatched junction bases: 8. This CDR3 region has 15 residues. This CDR3 reads CAISESAQSGGEAFF. Written as DNA, the CDR3 is TGTGCCATCAGTGAGTCGGCGCAGTCAGGGGGTGAAGCTTTCTTT.

This clonotype was counted only a few times. The chain is built from TRBV19 and TRBJ2-7; 13 bases line up with TRBD2. Trimming at V came to 3 bases and at J to 5 bases, leaving 13 bases not matched to a gene. CDR1 is LNHDA, CDR2 SQIVND, per germline (reference sequence). The CDR3 spans 18 residues. In nucleotides, the CDR3 is TGTGCCAGTAGTATCAAGGGGGTGGGACTAGCGGGAAGAAACGAGCAGTACTTC. Its protein is CASSIKGVGLAGRNEQYF.

This clonotype occurred many times. The J gene is TRBJ1-5, the V gene TRBV15, with TRBD1 identical over 9 bases. The V segment lost 5 bases and the J segment 5 bases; nucleotides outside the gene matches: 4. From germline, CDR1 is LNHNV and CDR2 YYDKDF (reference sequence). The CDR3 extends over 14 amino acids. This CDR3 reads CATSARDRDQPQHF. CDR3 nucleotide sequence: TGTGCCACCAGCGCCCGGGACAGGGATCAGCCCCAGCATTTT.